This passage covers 23 T cell receptor beta chains from one sample sequenced in a study of blood T cell repertoires in COVID-19. Using immunoSEQ multiplex PCR, the repertoire was profiled, and TCRdb retains in-frame clones only, with some absent. Here the sample spans about 130,000 clones, around four fifths being singletons. The sequencing sample was made of peripheral blood. The receptors here all came from a man between 60 and 70 years old with acute or convalescent COVID-19.

The rearrangement joins TRBV12-3 or TRBV12-4 to TRBJ2-1; tentative D call: TRBD2 (5 bases). V was pared by 8 bases and J by 4 bases, with 9 bases between. CDR3 length equals 12 residues. The CDR3 sequence: CASLEAYNEQFF. The CDR3 coding sequence is TGTGCCAGCTTGGAGGCTTACAATGAGCAGTTCTTC.

The V and J genes are TRBV19 and TRBJ1-5, with TRBD1 as a possible D gene (6 bases). Between the trimmed V and J ends, which lost 10 bases and 2 bases, there was a span of 21 bases. The CDR3 sequence is 16 residues long. The germline gives CDR1 LNHDA, CDR2 SQIVND (reference sequence). The chain's CDR3 is CATTLEPGAGNQPQHF. The CDR3 DNA follows: TGTGCCACTACCCTTGAGCCAGGGGCGGGCAATCAGCCCCAGCATTTT. The full variable domain, with the rest looked up from reference TRBV19 and TRBJ1-5, is DGGITQSPKYLFRKEGQNVTLSCEQNLNHDAMYWYRQDPGQGLRLIYYSQIVNDFQKGDIAEGYSVSREKKESFPLTVTSAQKNPTAFYLCATTLEPGAGNQPQHFGDGTRLSIL.

About this clone itself: One junction end disagrees with the germline gene, perhaps due to a read error. The rearrangement uses TRBV4-1 and TRBJ2-7; TRBD2 matches 8 bases. The CDR3 length is 20 residues. CDR1 and CDR2 from the germline V gene are MGHRA and YSYEKL. The chain's CDR3 is CASSQGDTLERREDSFEQYF. In DNA form, the CDR3 reads TGCGCCAGCAGCCAAGGCGACACCCTGGAAAGGCGGGAGGACTCCTTCGAGCAGTACTTC.

The chain recombines TRBV24-1 with TRBJ2-5; tentative D call: TRBD2 (6 bases). Trimming left V 9 bases short and J 5 bases short, with 18 bases between. Germline V CDR1 and CDR2: KGHDR, SFDVKD. The CDR3 has 14 amino acids. CDR3 coding DNA: TGTGCCACCCCCTTACCAGGGAGGCCGGAGACCCAGTACTTC. Protein: CATPLPGRPETQYF.

This clone has a single count. This rearrangement joins TRBV7-3 to TRBJ2-6; D is ambiguous. The CDR3 has 15 amino acids. Germline-derived CDR1 and CDR2 are SGHTA and FQGTGA. Trimming removed 0 bases from V and 0 bases from J, with 3 bases in between. DNA of the CDR3: TGTGCCAGCAGCTTAACCCGCTCTGGGGCCAACGTCCTGACTTTC. Translation gives CASSLTRSGANVLTF.

The chain combines TRBV10-3 with TRBJ2-2, with 8 bases aligning to TRBD2. Unmatched junction bases numbered 6, after V lost 3 bases and J lost 3 bases. Germline loops: CDR1 ENHRY, CDR2 SYGVKD. The CDR3 has 16 residues. The CDR3 here is CAISDRTSRHTGELFF. The CDR3 region has the DNA TGTGCCATCAGTGACAGGACTAGCCGTCACACCGGGGAGCTGTTTTTT.

Only one count was recorded for this clone. This sequence joins TRBV5-1 and TRBJ2-2, with a weak D call TRBD2 (5 bases). V shed 5 bases and J shed 7 bases, with 18 bases lying between them. Germline V gene lookup returns CDR1 SGHRS and CDR2 YFSETQ. This CDR3 is 15 amino acids long. This chain's CDR3 is CASSFDSVGSGELFF. The CDR3 DNA reads TGCGCCAGCAGTTTTGACTCCGTGGGGAGCGGGGAGCTGTTTTTT.

The chain employs TRBV18 and TRBJ1-3, with no clear D. The CDR3 contains 16 residues. Germline CDR1 KGHSH, CDR2 LQKENI. Trimming took off 3 bases at V and 0 bases at J, with 12 bases between the two ends. The DNA of the CDR3 is TGTGCCAGCTCACCGCTCGACTCGGCCTCTGGAAACACCATATATTTT. This codes for CASSPLDSASGNTIYF.

This clone appeared a few times. The chain combines TRBV11-2 with TRBJ2-6; no clear D gene. Trimming cost V 5 bases and J 4 bases, with 9 bases left between them. CDR1 is SGHAT, CDR2 FQNNGV, per germline. This CDR3 spans 14 amino acids. In DNA, the CDR3 is TGTGCCAGCAGCCTGCTTCGGGGGGCCAACGTCCTGACTTTC. Translated: CASSLLRGANVLTF.

The J gene is TRBJ1-1, the V gene TRBV7-8; 11 bases line up with TRBD1. The CDR3 runs 15 residues. Germline V gene data show CDR1 as SGHVS and CDR2 as FQNEAQ. Trimming cost V 1 base and J 4 bases; bases outside gene matches: 2. The CDR3 reads CASSLGGTGGTEAFF. The CDR3 DNA is TGTGCCAGCAGCTTAGGGGGGACAGGGGGCACTGAAGCTTTCTTT.

V and J are TRBV4-1 and TRBJ2-7; 11 bases fit TRBD1. The trim removed 3 bases at V and 2 bases at J, leaving 3 bases unmatched. Germline assignment: CDR1 MGHRA and CDR2 YSYEKL. CDR3 size: 15 residues. CDR3 DNA: TGCGCCAGCAGCCAGCCGGGACAGGGGGCCTACGAGCAGTACTTC. Protein sequence: CASSQPGQGAYEQYF.

V usage is TRBV6-5 and J usage is TRBJ2-2; D is ambiguous. Trimming took 5 bases from V and 0 from J, leaving 10 bases between them. CDR1 MNHEY and CDR2 SVGAGI come from the germline V gene. CDR3 length equals 15 residues. This CDR3 reads CASSPTPTNTGELFF. The DNA for the CDR3 is TGTGCCAGCAGTCCGACACCTACGAACACCGGGGAGCTGTTTTTT.

This sequence joins TRBV9 and TRBJ1-1; D may be TRBD1 (5 bases). Germline V gives CDR1 SGDLS, CDR2 YYNGEE. Trimming removed 0 bases from V and 1 base from J, with 10 bases in between. This CDR3 is built from 15 residues. CDR3 in amino acids: CASSVGQLTNTEAFF. In DNA form, the CDR3 reads TGTGCCAGCAGCGTAGGACAGTTAACGAACACTGAAGCTTTCTTT.

The chain couples TRBV24-1 to TRBJ1-2; TRBD1 matches 9 bases. With V trimmed by 3 bases and J by 6 bases, 4 bases remained unmatched. Germline V gene lookup returns CDR1 KGHDR and CDR2 SFDVKD. The CDR3 contains 14 residues. The CDR3 loop reads CATSDDRQGDGYTF. CDR3 in DNA: TGTGCCACCAGTGATGATAGACAGGGGGATGGCTACACCTTC.

Only one count was recorded for this clone. The chain combines TRBV5-5 with TRBJ2-2; 9 positions agree with TRBD1. With 4 bases clipped from V and 6 bases from J, the junction kept 7 bases outside the gene matches. The CDR3 spans 15 residues. The germline gives CDR1 SGHKS, CDR2 YYEKEE (reference sequence). Here the CDR3 reads CASSDGQGKSGELFF. In DNA, the CDR3 is TGTGCCAGCAGCGATGGACAGGGGAAGTCCGGGGAGCTGTTTTTT.

This clone was observed a handful of times. The chain uses TRBV11-3 and TRBJ2-3; D might be TRBD2 (6 bases). The CDR3 sequence is 16 residues long. V lost 2 bases and J lost 0, with 12 bases in between. The germline V gene encodes CDR1 SGHNT and CDR2 YENEEA. CDR3 sequence (DNA): TGTGCCAGCAGCTTAAGGAGGAGCGGGAGCACAGATACGCAGTATTTT. Protein product: CASSLRRSGSTDTQYF.

The chain uses TRBV3-1 (or the pseudogene TRBV3-2) and TRBJ1-4, with D unclear. The CDR3 has 15 residues. The germline V gene encodes CDR1 LGHDT and CDR2 YNNKEL (reference sequence). Trimming took 4 bases from V and 3 from J, leaving 12 bases between them. CDR3 in DNA: TGTGCCAGCAGCCGCCTAGGCAGCCCTAATGAAAAACTGTTTTTT. This encodes CASSRLGSPNEKLFF.

V and J are TRBV28 and TRBJ2-7; D perhaps matches TRBD2 (5 bases). CDR1 MDHEN and CDR2 SYDVKM come from the germline V gene. Trimming removed 5 bases from V and 2 bases from J, with 13 bases in between. The CDR3 is 14 amino acids. In nucleotides, the CDR3 is TGTGCCAGCAGTAGACCCGGCGGGCCCTACGAGCAGTACTTC. Residues: CASSRPGGPYEQYF.

CDR3 sequence reads: CASSPPGQPSYEQYF. The CDR3 region has the DNA TGTGCCAGCAGCCCGCCGGGACAGCCTTCGTACGAGCAGTACTTC. This chain connects TRBV3-1 (or the pseudogene TRBV3-2) to TRBJ2-7, with 7 bases fitting TRBD1. The junction had 10 bases not matched to a gene; V was cut back by 4 bases and J by 4 bases. From germline, CDR1 is LGHDT and CDR2 YNNKEL (reference sequence). The CDR3 totals 15 residues.

The chain couples TRBV5-5 to TRBJ1-2, with 12 bases identical to TRBD1. J was trimmed by 7 bases and V by 3 bases; bases with no gene match: 4. Per the germline V gene, CDR1 is SGHKS and CDR2 is YYEKEE (reference sequence). This CDR3 comprises 14 residues. The CDR3 region is CASSSGQGASGYTF. CDR3 in DNA: TGTGCCAGCAGCTCGGGACAGGGGGCGTCTGGCTACACCTTC. The full variable domain, in which reference TRBV5-5 and TRBJ1-2 provide the parts outside the CDR3, is DAGVTQSPTHLIKTRGQQVTLRCSPISGHKSVSWYQQVLGQGPQFIFQYYEKEERGRGNFPDRFSARQFPNYSSELNVNALLLGDSALYLCASSSGQGASGYTFGSGTRLTVV.

The CDR3 reads CASSLHGLAEGDTQYF. CDR3 nucleotides: TGTGCCAGCAGTTTACATGGACTAGCCGAGGGAGATACGCAGTATTTT. The J gene is TRBJ2-3, the V gene TRBV27; 8 positions match TRBD2. J gave up 5 bases and V 2 bases, and 9 bases lay outside the gene matches. The V gene's germline CDR1 is MNHEY and CDR2 SMNVEV (reference sequence). CDR3 length: 16 amino acids.

V is TRBV11-2 and J is TRBJ2-3, with 9 nucleotides matching TRBD1. The CDR3 is 15 amino acids. V trimming: 5 bases; J trimming: 6 bases; junction bases outside the gene matches: 9. CDR1 and CDR2 (germline): SGHAT, FQNNGV. CDR3 region: CASSRQGGAGDTQYF. The CDR3 region has the DNA TGTGCCAGCAGCCGACAGGGGGGCGCGGGGGATACGCAGTATTTT.

The J gene is TRBJ1-1, the V gene TRBV20-1; no clear D gene. The CDR3 totals 11 residues. V gave up 6 bases and J gave up 1 base, with 6 bases separating them. CDR1 is DFQATT and CDR2 is SNEGSKA in the germline V gene (reference sequence). CDR3 DNA: TGCAGTGCACGCAGGAACACTGAAGCTTTCTTT. Protein product: CSARRNTEAFF.